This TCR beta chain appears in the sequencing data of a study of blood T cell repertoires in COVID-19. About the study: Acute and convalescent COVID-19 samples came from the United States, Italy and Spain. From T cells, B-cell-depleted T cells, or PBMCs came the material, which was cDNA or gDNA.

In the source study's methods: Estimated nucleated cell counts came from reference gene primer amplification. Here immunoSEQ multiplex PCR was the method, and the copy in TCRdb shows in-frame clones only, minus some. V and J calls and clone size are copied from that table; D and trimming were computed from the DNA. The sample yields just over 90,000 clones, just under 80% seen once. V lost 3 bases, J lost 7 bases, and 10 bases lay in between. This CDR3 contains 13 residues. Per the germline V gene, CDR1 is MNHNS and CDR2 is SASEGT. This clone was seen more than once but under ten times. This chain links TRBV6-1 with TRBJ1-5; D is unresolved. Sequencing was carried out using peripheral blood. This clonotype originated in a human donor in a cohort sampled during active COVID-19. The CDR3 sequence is CASSEQNVQPQHF. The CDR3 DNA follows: TGTGCCAGCAGTGAGCAGAACGTCCAGCCCCAGCATTTT.